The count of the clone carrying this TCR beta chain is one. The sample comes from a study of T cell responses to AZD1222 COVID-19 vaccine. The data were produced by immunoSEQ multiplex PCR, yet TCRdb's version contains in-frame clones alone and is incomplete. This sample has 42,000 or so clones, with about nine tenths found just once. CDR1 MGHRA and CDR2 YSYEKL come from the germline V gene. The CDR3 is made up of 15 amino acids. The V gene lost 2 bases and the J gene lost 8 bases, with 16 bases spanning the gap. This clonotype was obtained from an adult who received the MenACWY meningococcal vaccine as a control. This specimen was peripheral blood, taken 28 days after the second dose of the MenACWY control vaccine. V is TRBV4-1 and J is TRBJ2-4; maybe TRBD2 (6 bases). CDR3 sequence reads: CASSQLGGSWDIQYF. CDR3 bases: TGCGCCAGCAGCCAACTTGGAGGGTCTTGGGACATTCAGTACTTC.